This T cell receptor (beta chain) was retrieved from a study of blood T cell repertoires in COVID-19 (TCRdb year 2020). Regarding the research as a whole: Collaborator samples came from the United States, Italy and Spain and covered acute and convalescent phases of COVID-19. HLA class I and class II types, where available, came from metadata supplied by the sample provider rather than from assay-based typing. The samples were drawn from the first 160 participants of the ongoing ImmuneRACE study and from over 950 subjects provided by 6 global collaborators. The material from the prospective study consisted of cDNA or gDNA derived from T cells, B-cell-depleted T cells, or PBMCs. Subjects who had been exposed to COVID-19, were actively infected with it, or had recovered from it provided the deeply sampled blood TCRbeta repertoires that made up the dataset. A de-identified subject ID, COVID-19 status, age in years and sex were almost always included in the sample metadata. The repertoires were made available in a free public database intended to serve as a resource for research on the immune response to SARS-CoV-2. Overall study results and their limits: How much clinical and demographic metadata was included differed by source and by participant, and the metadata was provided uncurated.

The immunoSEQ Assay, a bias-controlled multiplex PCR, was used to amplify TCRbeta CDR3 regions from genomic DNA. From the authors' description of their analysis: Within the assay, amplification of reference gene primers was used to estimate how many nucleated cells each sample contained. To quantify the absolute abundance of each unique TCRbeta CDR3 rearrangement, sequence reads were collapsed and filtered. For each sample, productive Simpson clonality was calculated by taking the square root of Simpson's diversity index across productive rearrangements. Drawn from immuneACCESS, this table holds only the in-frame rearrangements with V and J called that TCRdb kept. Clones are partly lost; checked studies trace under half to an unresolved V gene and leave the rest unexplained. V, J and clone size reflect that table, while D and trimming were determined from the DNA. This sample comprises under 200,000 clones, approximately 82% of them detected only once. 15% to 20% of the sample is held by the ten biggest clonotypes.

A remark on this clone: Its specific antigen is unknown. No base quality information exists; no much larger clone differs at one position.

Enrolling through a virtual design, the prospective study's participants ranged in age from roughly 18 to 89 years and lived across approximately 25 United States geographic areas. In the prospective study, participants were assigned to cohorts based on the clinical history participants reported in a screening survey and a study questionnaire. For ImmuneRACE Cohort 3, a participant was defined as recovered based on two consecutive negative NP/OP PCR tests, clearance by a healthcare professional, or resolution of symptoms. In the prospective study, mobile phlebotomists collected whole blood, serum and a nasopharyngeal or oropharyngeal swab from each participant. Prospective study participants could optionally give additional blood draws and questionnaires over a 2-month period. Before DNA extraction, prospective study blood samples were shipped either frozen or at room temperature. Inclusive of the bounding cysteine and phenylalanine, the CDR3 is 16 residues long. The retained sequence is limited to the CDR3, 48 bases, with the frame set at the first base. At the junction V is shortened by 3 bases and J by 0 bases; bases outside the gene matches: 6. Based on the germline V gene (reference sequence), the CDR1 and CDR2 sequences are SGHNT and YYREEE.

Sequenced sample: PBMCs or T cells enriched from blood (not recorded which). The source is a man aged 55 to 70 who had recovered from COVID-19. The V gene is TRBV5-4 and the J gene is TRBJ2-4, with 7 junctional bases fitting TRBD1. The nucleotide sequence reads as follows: TGTGCCAGCAGCTCAGGGACAGTCCTAGCCAAAAACATTCAGTACTTC. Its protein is CASSSGTVLAKNIQYF.